This T cell receptor (beta chain) was found in a study of cytomegalovirus exposure and HLA in healthy donors. Study conclusions and caveats: The study labeled more than 150 TCR beta chains cytomegalovirus-associated. Most CMV-associated TCR beta chains appeared HLA-restricted in a later analysis. DRB1 had the most TCR associations and HLA-C the fewest, a later analysis found, with rates varying by HLA locus.

The PCR used 60 Vbeta and 13 Jbeta primers. Produced via immunoSEQ multiplex PCR; TCRdb's table is partial and in-frame only. In total, the table holds over 200,000 clones. As for this clone: Antigen: not known.

There are 17 residues in the CDR3. Looked up from germline, CDR1 is SGHVS and CDR2 is FQNEAQ. Material for sequencing was PBMCs. The TCR sequence derives from a woman in her 30s in good health and CMV-seropositive. This sequence joins TRBV7-8 and TRBJ2-5; 9 positions agree with TRBD2. The DNA end is more similar to TRBJ2-7, so the J call may be wrong. CDR3 bases: TGTGCCAGCAGCCCTTACGGCGGGAGGGCTTCTGAGGGCGAGCAGTACTTC. This codes for CASSPYGGRASEGEQYF.